The clone carrying this T cell receptor (beta chain) was counted a few times. 13 Jbeta primers and 60 Vbeta primers were used for the PCR. This table comes from immunoSEQ multiplex PCR, and its TCRdb copy is limited to in-frame clones, with some not included. Here the sample spans 150,000 to 200,000 clones, 70% to 90% being singletons. This sample stems from a study of cytomegalovirus exposure and HLA in healthy donors. The clonotype comes from a man aged 18 to 29 in good health and CMV-seropositive. The sequenced material came from PBMCs.

The CDR3 sequence is CASSGPGGPLHF. The CDR3 DNA reads as TGTGCCAGCAGTGGACCGGGAGGGCCCCTCCACTTT. The chain links TRBV27 to TRBJ1-6; D unresolved. This CDR3 is built from 12 residues. V was cut by 5 bases and J by 13 bases, with 12 bases left in between. CDR1 and CDR2 (germline): MNHEY, SMNVEV (reference sequence).